This TCR beta chain stems from a study of identical twins. General study findings and limits: Models underpredicted monozygotic twin sharing of out-of-frame TCR alpha.

It was template switching that added a universal primer site, and there were unique molecular identifiers on the cDNA. TCRdb reanalysed the 5' RACE reads using MiXCR and keeps one entry per CDR3 protein. The sample shows about 450,000 distinct CDR3 sequences, about 18% of them seen only once. CDR3 size: 16 residues. The V gene lost 3 bases and the J gene lost 1 base, with 19 bases spanning the gap. Per germline, CDR1 DFQATT and CDR2 SNEGSKA (reference sequence). This clonotype was detected many times. Its target is not known. The source material was naive T cells sorted from blood. The chain combines TRBV20-1 with TRBJ2-7; D might be TRBD2 (6 bases). This receptor was obtained from a man aged 50-59 years in good health. CDR3 amino acids: CSARTRTHTGSYEQYF. In DNA, the CDR3 is TGCAGTGCTAGGACTAGGACCCACACGGGATCCTACGAGCAGTACTTC.